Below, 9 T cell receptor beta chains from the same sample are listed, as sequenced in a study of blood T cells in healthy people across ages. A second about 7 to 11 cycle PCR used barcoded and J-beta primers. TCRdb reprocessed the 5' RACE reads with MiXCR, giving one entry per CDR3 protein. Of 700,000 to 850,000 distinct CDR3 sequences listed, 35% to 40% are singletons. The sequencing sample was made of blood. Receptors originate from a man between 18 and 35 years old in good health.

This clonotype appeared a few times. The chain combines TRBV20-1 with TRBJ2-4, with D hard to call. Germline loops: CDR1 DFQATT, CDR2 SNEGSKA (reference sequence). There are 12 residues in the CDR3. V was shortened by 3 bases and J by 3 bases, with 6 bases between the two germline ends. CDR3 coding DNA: TGCAGTGCTAGCCTGGGCAAAAACATTCAGTACTTC. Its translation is CSASLGKNIQYF.

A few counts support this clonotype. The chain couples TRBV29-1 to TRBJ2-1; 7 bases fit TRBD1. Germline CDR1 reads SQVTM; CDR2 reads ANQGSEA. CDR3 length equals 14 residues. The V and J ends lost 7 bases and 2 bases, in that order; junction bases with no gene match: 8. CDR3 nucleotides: TGCAGCGCTGCAGACAGGGTCCCCTACAATGAGCAGTTCTTC. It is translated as CSAADRVPYNEQFF.

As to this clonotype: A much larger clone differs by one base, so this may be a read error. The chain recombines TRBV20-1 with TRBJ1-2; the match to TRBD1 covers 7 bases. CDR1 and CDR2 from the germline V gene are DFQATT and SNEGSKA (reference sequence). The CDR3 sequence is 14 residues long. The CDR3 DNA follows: TGCAGTGTTAGAGAGCCGGGACAGTTCTCTGGCTACACCTTC. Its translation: CSVREPGQFSGYTF.

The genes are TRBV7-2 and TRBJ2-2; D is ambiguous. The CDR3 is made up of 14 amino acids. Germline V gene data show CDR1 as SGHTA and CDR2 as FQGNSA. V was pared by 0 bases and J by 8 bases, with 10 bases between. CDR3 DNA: TGTGCCAGCAGCTTAGCATCCGTGGGGGGGGAGCTGTTTTTT. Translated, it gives CASSLASVGGELFF.

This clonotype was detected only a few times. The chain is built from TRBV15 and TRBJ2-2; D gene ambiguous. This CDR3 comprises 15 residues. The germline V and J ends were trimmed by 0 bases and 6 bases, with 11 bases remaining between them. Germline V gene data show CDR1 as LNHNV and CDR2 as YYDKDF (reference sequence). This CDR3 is CATSRDRARPGELFF. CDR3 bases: TGTGCCACCAGCAGAGATCGGGCCCGACCCGGGGAGCTGTTTTTT.

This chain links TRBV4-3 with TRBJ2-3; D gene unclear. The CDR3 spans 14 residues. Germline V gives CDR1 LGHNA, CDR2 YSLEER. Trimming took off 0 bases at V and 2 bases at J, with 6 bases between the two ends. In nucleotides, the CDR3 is TGCGCCAGCAGCCAAGATCCGGACACAGATACGCAGTATTTT. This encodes CASSQDPDTDTQYF.

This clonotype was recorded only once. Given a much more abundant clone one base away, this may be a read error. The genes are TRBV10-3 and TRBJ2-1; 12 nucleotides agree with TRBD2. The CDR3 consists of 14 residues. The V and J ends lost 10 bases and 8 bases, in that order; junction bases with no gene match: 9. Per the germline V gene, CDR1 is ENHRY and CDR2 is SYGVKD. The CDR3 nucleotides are TGTGCCACACCGCTAGCGGGGGGGTTCTATGAGCAGTTCTTC. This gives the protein CATPLAGGFYEQFF.

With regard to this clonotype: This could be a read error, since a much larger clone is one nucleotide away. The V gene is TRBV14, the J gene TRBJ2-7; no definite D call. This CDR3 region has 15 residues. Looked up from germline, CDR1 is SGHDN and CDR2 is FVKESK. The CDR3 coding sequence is TGTGCCAGCAGCCATATAACGGTAGACTCCTGCGAGCAGTACTTC. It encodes CASSHITVDSCEQYF.

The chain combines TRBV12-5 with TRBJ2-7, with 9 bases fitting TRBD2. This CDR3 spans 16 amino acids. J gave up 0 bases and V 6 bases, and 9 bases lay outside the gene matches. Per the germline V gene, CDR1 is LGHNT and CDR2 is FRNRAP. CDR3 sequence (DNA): TGTGCTAGTGGCTCGAACCTAGCGGGGCCCTCCTACGAGCAGTACTTC. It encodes CASGSNLAGPSYEQYF.